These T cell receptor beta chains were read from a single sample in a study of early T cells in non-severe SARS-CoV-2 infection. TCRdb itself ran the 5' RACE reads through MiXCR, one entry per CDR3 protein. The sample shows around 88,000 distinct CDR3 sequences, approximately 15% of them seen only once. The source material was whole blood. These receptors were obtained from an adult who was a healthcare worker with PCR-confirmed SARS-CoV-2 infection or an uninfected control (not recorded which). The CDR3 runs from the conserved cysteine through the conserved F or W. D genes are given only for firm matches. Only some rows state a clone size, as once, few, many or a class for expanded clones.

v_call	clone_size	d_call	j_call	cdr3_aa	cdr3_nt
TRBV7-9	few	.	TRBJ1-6	CASSADYGGPNSPLHF	TGTGCCAGCAGCGCCGATTATGGGGGACCTAATTCACCCCTCCACTTT
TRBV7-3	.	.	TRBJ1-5	CASSSQNGQPQHF	TGTGCCAGCAGCTCGCAGAACGGGCAGCCCCAGCATTTT
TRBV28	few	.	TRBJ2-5	CASSELVFGTQYF	TGTGCCAGCAGTGAACTCGTTTTCGGGACCCAGTACTTC
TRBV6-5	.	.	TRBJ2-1	CASSPGRGPYNEQFF	TGTGCCAGCAGCCCCGGGCGGGGCCCCTACAATGAGCAGTTCTTC
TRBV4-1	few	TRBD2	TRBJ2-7	CASSQDYGTSRYEQYF	TGCGCCAGCAGCCAAGATTACGGGACTAGCAGATACGAGCAGTACTTC
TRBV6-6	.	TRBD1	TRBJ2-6	CASSDRVSGANVLTF	TGTGCCAGCAGTGACAGGGTATCTGGGGCCAACGTCCTGACTTTC
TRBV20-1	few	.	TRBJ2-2	CGGSISGTGELFF	TGCGGGGGGTCCATTTCGGGGACCGGGGAGCTGTTTTTT
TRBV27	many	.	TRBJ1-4	CASSPTVPSSPTAEKLFF	TGTGCCAGCAGTCCGACAGTCCCTTCCTCTCCTACGGCGGAAAAACTGTTTTTT
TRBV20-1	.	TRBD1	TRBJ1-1	CSANTGGPEAFF	TGCAGTGCCAATACAGGGGGCCCTGAAGCTTTCTTT
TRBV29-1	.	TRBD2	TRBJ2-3	CSASGKTSGSQDTQYF	TGCAGCGCAAGTGGGAAGACTAGCGGGAGTCAAGATACGCAGTATTTT
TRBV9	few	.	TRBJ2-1	CASSVVQGPSGEQFF	TGTGCCAGCAGCGTAGTCCAGGGTCCCTCTGGCGAGCAGTTCTTC
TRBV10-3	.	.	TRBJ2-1	CAISDSYEQFF	TGTGCCATCAGTGACAGCTATGAGCAGTTCTTC
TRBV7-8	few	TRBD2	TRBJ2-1	CASSLMGTSGYNEQFF	TGTGCCAGCAGCTTAATGGGGACTAGCGGGTACAATGAGCAGTTCTTC
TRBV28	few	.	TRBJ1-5	CASGGNQPQHF	TGTGCCAGCGGGGGCAATCAGCCCCAGCATTTT
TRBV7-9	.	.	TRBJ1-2	CASSLDMKGGYTF	TGTGCCAGCAGCTTGGACATGAAAGGAGGCTACACCTTC
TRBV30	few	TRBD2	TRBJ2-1	CAWSGLAGPRNEQFF	TGTGCCTGGAGCGGACTAGCGGGACCGCGGAATGAGCAGTTCTTC
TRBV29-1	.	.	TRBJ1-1	CSVVYTEAFF	TGCAGCGTTGTATATACTGAAGCTTTCTTT
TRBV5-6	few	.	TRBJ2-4	CASSLTPKNIQYF	TGTGCCAGCAGCTTGACACCCAAAAACATTCAGTACTTC
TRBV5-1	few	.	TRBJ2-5	CASSTRQAQETQYF	TGCGCCAGCAGCACTCGACAGGCCCAAGAGACCCAGTACTTC
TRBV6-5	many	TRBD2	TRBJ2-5	CASSYGAGGGETQYF	TGTGCCAGCAGTTACGGTGCGGGAGGGGGAGAGACCCAGTACTTC